Each of the 3 T cell receptor beta chains below was sequenced from the same sample in a study of blood T cell repertoires in COVID-19 (TCRdb year 2020). Library preparation used the immunoSEQ multiplex PCR assay. TCRdb stores this immuneACCESS table with in-frame sequences only. Part of the clones is absent; in the studies checked, under half of the shortfall reflects unresolved V genes, and no reason is known for the rest. The sample table records about 260,000 clones; over 80% of these occur just once. The ten biggest clones cover roughly 3.6% of the sample. Sequenced sample: peripheral blood. The origin of the receptors is a woman aged 40-49 years with acute or convalescent COVID-19.

This chain links TRBV6-6 with TRBJ1-5; possibly TRBD1 for D (5 bases). CDR3 length: 14 amino acids. Germline V gene data show CDR1 as MNHNY and CDR2 as SVGAGI (reference sequence). V lost 0 bases and J lost 6, with 9 bases in between. Here the CDR3 reads CASSYSLGGQPQHF. For the CDR3, the DNA is TGTGCCAGCAGTTACTCGTTGGGGGGTCAGCCCCAGCATTTT.

The gene calls are TRBV2 and TRBJ1-1; 10 positions agree with TRBD1. This CDR3 comprises 14 residues. J lost 2 bases, V lost 8 bases, and 5 bases had no gene match. Germline V lookup: CDR1 SNHLY, CDR2 FYNNEI. The chain's CDR3 is CASGRQGANTEAFF. The CDR3 DNA reads TGTGCCAGCGGTAGACAGGGGGCAAACACTGAAGCTTTCTTT.

V and J are TRBV24-1 and TRBJ2-5; D remains unclear. CDR1 and CDR2 from the germline V gene are KGHDR and SFDVKD. V lost 6 bases and J lost 5, with 6 bases in between. The CDR3 is 11 residues long. The CDR3 is CATSIGETQYF. The CDR3 bases are TGTGCCACCAGTATCGGGGAGACCCAGTACTTC.